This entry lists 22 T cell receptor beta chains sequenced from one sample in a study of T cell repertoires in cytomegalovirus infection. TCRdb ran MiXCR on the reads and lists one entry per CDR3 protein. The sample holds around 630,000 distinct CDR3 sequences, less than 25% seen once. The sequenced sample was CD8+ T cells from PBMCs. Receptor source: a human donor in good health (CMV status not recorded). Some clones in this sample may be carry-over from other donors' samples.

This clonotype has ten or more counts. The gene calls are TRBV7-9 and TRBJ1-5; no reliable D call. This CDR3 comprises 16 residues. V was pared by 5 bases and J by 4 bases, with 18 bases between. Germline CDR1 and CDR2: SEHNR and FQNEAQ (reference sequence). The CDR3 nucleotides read TGTGCCAGCAGCGACCCCGGGGAGCCGGGAAATCAGCCCCAGCATTTT. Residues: CASSDPGEPGNQPQHF.

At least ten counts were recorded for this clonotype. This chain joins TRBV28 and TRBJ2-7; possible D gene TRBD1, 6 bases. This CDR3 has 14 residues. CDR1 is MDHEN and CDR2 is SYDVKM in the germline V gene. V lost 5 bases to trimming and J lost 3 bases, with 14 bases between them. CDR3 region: CASSSPEGDYEQYF. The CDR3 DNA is TGTGCCAGCAGTAGCCCTGAGGGGGACTACGAGCAGTACTTC.

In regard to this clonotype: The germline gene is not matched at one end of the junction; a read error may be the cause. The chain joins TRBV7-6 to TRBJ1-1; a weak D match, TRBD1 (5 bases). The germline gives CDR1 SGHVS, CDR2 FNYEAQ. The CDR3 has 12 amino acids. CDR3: CASSLIGGEAFF. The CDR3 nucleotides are TGCGCCAGCAGCCTCATCGGGGGTGAAGCTTTCTTT.

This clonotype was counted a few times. In DNA, the CDR3 is TGTGCCAGCAGTTTAGTCTCCTCTAGCACAGATACGCAGTATTTT. Encoded protein: CASSLVSSSTDTQYF. The V and J genes are TRBV12-3 or TRBV12-4 and TRBJ2-3; unclear D gene. V dropped 1 base and J dropped 0 bases, with 8 bases sitting between them. The CDR3 contains 15 residues.

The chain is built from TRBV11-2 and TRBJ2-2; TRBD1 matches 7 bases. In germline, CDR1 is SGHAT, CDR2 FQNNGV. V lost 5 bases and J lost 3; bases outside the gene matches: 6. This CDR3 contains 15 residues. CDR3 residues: CASSADTGDTGELFF. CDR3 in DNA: TGTGCCAGCAGCGCGGATACAGGGGACACCGGGGAGCTGTTTTTT. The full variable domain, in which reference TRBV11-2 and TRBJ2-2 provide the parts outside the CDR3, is EAGVAQSPRYKIIEKRQSVAFWCNPISGHATLYWYQQILGQGPKLLIQFQNNGVVDDSQLPKDRFSAERLKGVDSTLKIQPAKLEDSAVYLCASSADTGDTGELFFGEGSRLTVL.

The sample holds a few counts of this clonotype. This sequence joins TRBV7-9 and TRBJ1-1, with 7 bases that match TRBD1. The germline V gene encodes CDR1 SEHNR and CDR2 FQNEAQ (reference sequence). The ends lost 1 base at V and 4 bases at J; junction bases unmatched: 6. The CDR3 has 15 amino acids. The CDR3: CASSLDQNRGTEAFF. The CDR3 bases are TGTGCCAGCAGCTTAGACCAAAACAGGGGCACTGAAGCTTTCTTT. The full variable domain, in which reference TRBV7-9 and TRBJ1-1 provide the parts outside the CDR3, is DTGVSQNPRHKITKRGQNVTFRCDPISEHNRLYWYRQTLGQGPEFLTYFQNEAQLEKSRLLSDRFSAERPKGSFSTLEIQRTEQGDSAMYLCASSLDQNRGTEAFFGQGTRLTVV.

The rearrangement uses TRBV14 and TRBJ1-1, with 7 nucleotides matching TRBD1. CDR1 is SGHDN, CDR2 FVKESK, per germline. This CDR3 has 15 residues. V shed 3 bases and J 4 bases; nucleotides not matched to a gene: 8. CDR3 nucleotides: TGTGCCAGCAGCCACAGCAACAGGGGAGCCACTGAAGCTTTCTTT. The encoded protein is CASSHSNRGATEAFF.

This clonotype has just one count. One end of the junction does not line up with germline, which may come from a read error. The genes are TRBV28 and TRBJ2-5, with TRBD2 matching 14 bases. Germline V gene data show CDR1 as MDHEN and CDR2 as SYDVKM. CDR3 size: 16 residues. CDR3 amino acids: CASSGQTSGGGEIQYF. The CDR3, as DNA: TGTGCCAGCAGTGGACAGACTAGCGGGGGGGGAGAGATCCAGTACTTC.

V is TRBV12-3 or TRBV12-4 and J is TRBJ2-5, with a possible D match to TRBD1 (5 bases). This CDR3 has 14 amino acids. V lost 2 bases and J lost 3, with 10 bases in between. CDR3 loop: CASSLLPGKETQYF. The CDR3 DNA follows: TGTGCCAGCAGTTTACTCCCAGGGAAAGAGACCCAGTACTTC.

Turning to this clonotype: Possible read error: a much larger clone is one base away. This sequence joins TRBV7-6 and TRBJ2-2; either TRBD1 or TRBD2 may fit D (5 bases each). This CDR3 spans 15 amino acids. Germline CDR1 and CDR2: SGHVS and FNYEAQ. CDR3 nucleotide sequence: TGTGCCATCAGCTTAGCGAACAGGAGTGACCGGGAGCTGTTTTTT. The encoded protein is CAISLANRSDRELFF.

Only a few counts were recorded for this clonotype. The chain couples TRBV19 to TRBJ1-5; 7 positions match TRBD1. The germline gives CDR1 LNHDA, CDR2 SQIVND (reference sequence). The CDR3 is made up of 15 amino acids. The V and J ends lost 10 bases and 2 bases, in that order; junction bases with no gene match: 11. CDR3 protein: CATEPTGDGNQPQHF. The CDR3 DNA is TGTGCCACGGAACCCACAGGGGATGGCAATCAGCCCCAGCATTTT.

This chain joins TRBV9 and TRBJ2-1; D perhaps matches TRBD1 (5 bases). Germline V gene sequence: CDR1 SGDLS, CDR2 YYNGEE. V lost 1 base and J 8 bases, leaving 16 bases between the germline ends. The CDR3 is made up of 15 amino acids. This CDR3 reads CASSVQDNFSDEQFF. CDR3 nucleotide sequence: TGTGCCAGCAGCGTACAGGACAACTTTTCGGATGAGCAGTTCTTC.

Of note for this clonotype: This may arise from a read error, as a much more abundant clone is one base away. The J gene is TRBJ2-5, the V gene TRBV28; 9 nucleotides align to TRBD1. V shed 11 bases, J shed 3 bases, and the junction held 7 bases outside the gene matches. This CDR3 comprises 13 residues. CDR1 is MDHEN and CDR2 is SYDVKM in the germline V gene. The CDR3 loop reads CAGIGQGKETQYF. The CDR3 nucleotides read TGTGCCGGCATAGGACAGGGGAAAGAGACCCAGTACTTC.

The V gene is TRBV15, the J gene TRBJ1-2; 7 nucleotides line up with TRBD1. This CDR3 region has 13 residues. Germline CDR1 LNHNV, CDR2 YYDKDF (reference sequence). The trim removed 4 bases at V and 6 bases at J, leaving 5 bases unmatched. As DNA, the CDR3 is TGTGCCACCAGCACCAGGGGGTATAATGGCTACACCTTC. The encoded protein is CATSTRGYNGYTF.

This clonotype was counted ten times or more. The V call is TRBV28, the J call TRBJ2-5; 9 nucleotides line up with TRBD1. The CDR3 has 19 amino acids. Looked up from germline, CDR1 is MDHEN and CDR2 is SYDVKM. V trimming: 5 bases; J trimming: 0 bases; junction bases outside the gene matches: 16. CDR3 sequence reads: CASSTPGRTGVTYQETQYF. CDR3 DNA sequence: TGTGCCAGCAGTACCCCAGGCCGGACAGGGGTTACTTACCAAGAGACCCAGTACTTC.

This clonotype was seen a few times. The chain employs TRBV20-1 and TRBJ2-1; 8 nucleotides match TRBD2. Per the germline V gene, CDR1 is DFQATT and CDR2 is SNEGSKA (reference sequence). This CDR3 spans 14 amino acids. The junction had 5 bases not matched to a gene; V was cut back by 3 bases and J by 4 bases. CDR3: CSARGAGEYNEQFF. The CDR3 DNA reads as TGCAGTGCTAGGGGAGCGGGGGAGTACAATGAGCAGTTCTTC.

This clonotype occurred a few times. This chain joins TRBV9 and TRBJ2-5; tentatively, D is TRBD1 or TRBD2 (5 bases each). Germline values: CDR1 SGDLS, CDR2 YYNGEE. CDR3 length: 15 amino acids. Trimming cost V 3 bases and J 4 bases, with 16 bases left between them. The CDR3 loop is CASSASAGTGETQYF. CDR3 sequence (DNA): TGTGCCAGCAGCGCCTCGGCAGGGACGGGAGAGACCCAGTACTTC. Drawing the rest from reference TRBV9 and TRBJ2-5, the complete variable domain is DSGVTQTPKHLITATGQRVTLRCSPRSGDLSVYWYQQSLDQGLQFLIQYYNGEERAKGNILERFSAQQFPDLHSELNLSSLELGDSALYFCASSASAGTGETQYFGPGTRLLVL.

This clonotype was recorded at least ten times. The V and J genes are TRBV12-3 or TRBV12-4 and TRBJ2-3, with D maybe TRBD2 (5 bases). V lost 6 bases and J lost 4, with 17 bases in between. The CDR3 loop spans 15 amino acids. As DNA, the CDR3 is TGTGCCAGCAGGCACGACGGACTGCGGGCAGATACGCAGTATTTT. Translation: CASRHDGLRADTQYF.

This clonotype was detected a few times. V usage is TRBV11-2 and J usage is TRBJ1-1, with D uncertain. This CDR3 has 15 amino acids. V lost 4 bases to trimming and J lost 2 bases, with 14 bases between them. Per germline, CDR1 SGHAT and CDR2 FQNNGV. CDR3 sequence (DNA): TGTGCCAGCAGCTCAGGTGCAAGACCCAACACTGAAGCTTTCTTT. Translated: CASSSGARPNTEAFF.

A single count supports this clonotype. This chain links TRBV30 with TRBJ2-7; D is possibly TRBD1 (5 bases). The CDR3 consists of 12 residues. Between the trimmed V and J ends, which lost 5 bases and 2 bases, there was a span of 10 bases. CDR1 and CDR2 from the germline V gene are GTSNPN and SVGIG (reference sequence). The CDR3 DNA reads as TGTGCCTGGTCAGAGGACACCTACGAGCAGTACGTC. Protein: CAWSEDTYEQYV.

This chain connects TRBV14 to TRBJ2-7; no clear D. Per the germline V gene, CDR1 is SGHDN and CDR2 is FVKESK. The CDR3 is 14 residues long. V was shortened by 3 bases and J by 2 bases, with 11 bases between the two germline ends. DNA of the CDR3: TGTGCCAGCAGCCACGGCTGGCAGGCCTACGAGCAGTACTTC. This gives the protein CASSHGWQAYEQYF. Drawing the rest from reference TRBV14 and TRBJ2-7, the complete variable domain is EAGVTQFPSHSVIEKGQTVTLRCDPISGHDNLYWYRRVMGKEIKFLLHFVKESKQDESGMPNNRFLAERTGGTYSTLKVQPAELEDSGVYFCASSHGWQAYEQYFGPGTRLTVT.

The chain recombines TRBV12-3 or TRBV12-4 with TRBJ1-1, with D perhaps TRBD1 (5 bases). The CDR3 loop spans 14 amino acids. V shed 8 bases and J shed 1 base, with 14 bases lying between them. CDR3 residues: CASGDPARNTEAFF. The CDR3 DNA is TGTGCCAGCGGGGACCCTGCTAGGAACACTGAAGCTTTCTTT.